The 3 T cell receptor beta chains listed next were all sequenced from one sample in a study of T-cell reconstitution after alpha-beta-depleted transplantation in children listed by TCRdb under 2016. The treatment or condition label here, explained by the study, means: allogeneic hematopoietic cell transplantation with graft depleted of TCRalphabeta T cells and CD19 B cells. The library relied on PCR. Sequencing used an Illumina HiSeq 2500. Molecular barcoding was employed in the preparation of TCR libraries, with unique molecular identifiers being used to normalize TCRbeta repertoire quantification. The public sequencing data were trimmed at Q25 with fastp and processed into clonotypes with MiXCR by TCRdb, which kept only in-frame beta chains. Identical CDR3 proteins give one entry, which carries the most common genes and DNA. Here the sample has about 310,000 distinct CDR3 sequences; over 20% occur a single time. The top ten clonotypes cover approximately 11% of the sample.

This specimen was PBMCs, mostly from graft donor cells, taken 180 days after TCRalphabeta/CD19-depleted stem cell transplant. These receptors all stem from a male patient between 10 and 17 years old who had a stem cell transplant for acute lymphoblastic leukemia, so the T cells may come from the graft donor.

The rearrangement links TRBV7-9 to TRBJ2-7, with 7 bases identical to TRBD1. Germline trimming cut 5 bases from V and 0 bases from J; bases unmatched to any gene: 7. The CDR3 consists of 15 residues. Germline lookup yields CDR1 SEHNR and CDR2 FQNEAQ (reference sequence). DNA for the CDR3: TGTGCCAGCAGCCGAAACCGGGACAGCTCCTACGAGCAGTACTTC. It yields the protein CASSRNRDSSYEQYF.

V usage is TRBV11-2 and J usage is TRBJ2-4; D remains ambiguous. V lost 0 bases and J 8 bases, leaving 14 bases between the germline ends. The germline gives CDR1 SGHAT, CDR2 FQNNGV. The CDR3 sequence is 15 residues long. The DNA for the CDR3 is TGTGCCAGCAGCTTAGATCCCCGGGCTTTCTACATTCAGTACTTC. It codes for CASSLDPRAFYIQYF.

The sample holds many counts of this clonotype. This chain joins TRBV5-1 and TRBJ2-1; 13 nucleotides agree with TRBD2. Per germline, CDR1 SGHRS and CDR2 YFSETQ. The V segment lost 6 bases and the J segment 8 bases; nucleotides outside the gene matches: 8. CDR3 size: 15 residues. CDR3 sequence: CASNSWTSGRDEQFF. The CDR3 DNA reads as TGCGCCAGCAACTCTTGGACTAGCGGGAGAGATGAGCAGTTCTTC. Filled out from reference TRBV5-1 and TRBJ2-1, the complete variable domain reads KAGVTQTPRYLIKTRGQQVTLSCSPISGHRSVSWYQQTPGQGLQFLFEYFSETQRNKGNFPGRFSGRQFSNSRSEMNVSTLELGDSALYLCASNSWTSGRDEQFFGPGTRLTVL.